This TCR beta chain was found in a study of cytomegalovirus exposure and HLA in healthy donors. Study-level background: The study placed approximately 80% of its 350 to 450 genotyped donors in the Caucasian-associated ancestry cluster. Study-level findings and limits: Several top significant clusters appeared, in a later analysis, to be linked to common viral pathogens.

Amplification used 60 Vbeta primers and 13 Jbeta primers. This table comes from immunoSEQ multiplex PCR, and its TCRdb copy is limited to in-frame clones, with some not included. The sample lists some 110,000 clones, about 76% occurring once. Trimming pared 4 bases from V and 1 base from J, leaving 16 bases between. Per the germline V gene, CDR1 is LNHDA and CDR2 is SQIVND (reference sequence). The CDR3 loop spans 16 amino acids. Remarks on this clone: Antigen specificity is unknown.

The sample was PBMCs. The TCR comes from a woman aged 25 to 39 in good health and CMV-seronegative. V and J are TRBV19 and TRBJ1-2, with a tentative D call TRBD1 (6 bases). CDR3 residues: CASSTPGQGINYGYTF. As DNA, the CDR3 is TGTGCCAGTAGTACCCCTGGGCAGGGGATTAACTATGGCTACACCTTC. The whole variable domain, filled in from reference TRBV19 and TRBJ1-2, reads DGGITQSPKYLFRKEGQNVTLSCEQNLNHDAMYWYRQDPGQGLRLIYYSQIVNDFQKGDIAEGYSVSREKKESFPLTVTSAQKNPTAFYLCASSTPGQGINYGYTFGSGTRLTVV.